This T cell receptor (beta chain) comes out of a study of T cell repertoires in ileal Crohn's disease. Study information: Biopsies of inflamed ileum from the surgical specimen form M0 samples. General study points: Compared with non-smokers, active smokers at surgery showed more clonal expansions. Mucosal expansions were suggested to be mainly CD8 T cells. All patients with clonality above 26.8% had endoscopic recurrence.

Germline CDR1 reads SGHNT; CDR2 reads YYREEE (reference sequence). V lost 4 bases and J lost 5; bases outside the gene matches: 3. CDR3 length: 13 residues. Libraries were prepared by immunoSEQ multiplex PCR; TCRdb keeps only in-frame clonotypes and omits some of them. Here the sample spans 8,000 or so clones, 65% to 90% being singletons. Of note for this clone: What it recognizes is unknown.

Time point of the sample: inflamed ileum from the surgical specimen. The receptor comes from an adult with Crohn's disease. Sequenced input: ileal tissue. The genes are TRBV5-4 and TRBJ1-1; 9 bases are shared with TRBD1. The CDR3 sequence: CASSVGTGTEAFF. CDR3 DNA sequence: TGTGCCAGCAGCGTAGGGACAGGGACTGAAGCTTTCTTT.